The 11 T cell receptor beta chains below all came from one sample that was sequenced in a study of shared clonotypes between healthy human individuals. Sequencing used immunoSEQ multiplex PCR; TCRdb keeps in-frame clones, though not all of them. The sample shows around 120,000 clones, 67% of them seen only once. The sequenced material came from memory CD8+ T cells sorted from blood. The subset denotes: CD45RO+ cells pooled with CCR7-negative TemRA cells. Receptors were obtained from a woman in her twenties or thirties in good health.

The CDR3 nucleotides are TGCAGTGCGGGATCCTACGAGCAGTACTTC. Protein sequence: CSAGSYEQYF. This rearrangement joins TRBV20-1 to TRBJ2-7; D uncertain. The V and J ends lost 6 bases and 1 base respectively, with 4 bases between them. Germline CDR1 DFQATT, CDR2 SNEGSKA (reference sequence). The CDR3 is 10 amino acids.

V gene TRBV5-1 combines with J gene TRBJ2-6; D could derive from TRBD1 or TRBD2 (6 bases each). The germline V gene encodes CDR1 SGHRS and CDR2 YFSETQ. V lost 5 bases and J lost 0, with 9 bases in between. CDR3 length: 15 residues. CDR3 in amino acids: CASRGGGSGANVLTF. In DNA form, the CDR3 reads TGCGCCAGCAGGGGGGGCGGCTCTGGGGCCAACGTCCTGACTTTC.

The chain is built from TRBV7-8 and TRBJ2-7; TRBD1 aligns across 11 bases. The CDR3 has 15 residues. Germline V CDR1 and CDR2: SGHVS, FQNEAQ. V lost 5 bases, J lost 3 bases, and 6 bases stayed unmatched. This CDR3 is CASSPGGTGGYEQYF. CDR3 nucleotides: TGTGCCAGCAGCCCTGGGGGGACAGGGGGCTACGAGCAGTACTTC.

The V gene is TRBV2, the J gene TRBJ1-5; TRBD1 matches 7 bases. Germline V gives CDR1 SNHLY, CDR2 FYNNEI. V shed 6 bases and J 4 bases; nucleotides not matched to a gene: 6. This CDR3 is built from 14 residues. CDR3 residues: CASRDRRRNQPQHF. The DNA for the CDR3 is TGTGCCAGCAGGGACAGGAGAAGAAATCAGCCCCAGCATTTT.

V usage is TRBV6-5 and J usage is TRBJ2-7; D is perhaps TRBD1 (5 bases). V was clipped by 4 bases and J by 2 bases, with 6 bases between them. Germline CDR1 is MNHEY and CDR2 is SVGAGI. The CDR3 is made up of 12 amino acids. Here the CDR3 reads CASSWTTYEQYF. The DNA of the CDR3 is TGTGCCAGCAGTTGGACAACCTACGAGCAGTACTTC.

V is TRBV10-1 and J is TRBJ1-5; 12 nucleotides match TRBD1. The CDR3 is made up of 21 amino acids. CDR1 is WNHNN, CDR2 SYGVQD, per germline (reference sequence). With 2 bases clipped from V and 2 bases from J, the junction kept 16 bases outside the gene matches. In DNA, the CDR3 is TGCGCCAGCAGTGAGAAAACCCCGGGACAGGGGGCGCAGTATTGCAATCAGCCCCAGCATTTT. As protein: CASSEKTPGQGAQYCNQPQHF.

This rearrangement joins TRBV28 to TRBJ2-3; D is unclear. The V end lost 6 bases, the J end lost 4 bases, and 17 bases lay between the germline ends. The CDR3 has 15 residues. Germline loops: CDR1 MDHEN, CDR2 SYDVKM. CDR3: CASRRYVSLSDTQYF. For the CDR3, the DNA is TGTGCCAGCAGACGTTACGTTAGTCTGTCAGATACGCAGTATTTT.

The chain is built from TRBV5-1 and TRBJ2-1; D gene unclear. The CDR3 sequence is 13 residues long. The ends were cut back, 0 bases at V and 6 bases at J, with 7 bases in the middle. Germline V gives CDR1 SGHRS, CDR2 YFSETQ. CDR3 region: CASSLVGRNEQFF. CDR3 bases: TGCGCCAGCAGCTTGGTCGGGCGCAATGAGCAGTTCTTC.

The chain has TRBV23-1 and TRBJ2-1; TRBD2 matches 14 bases. TRBV23-1 belongs to the ORF category, with a function that is uncertain. This CDR3 is 16 amino acids long. After removal of 7 bases from V and 5 bases from J, the junction contained 7 bases not matched to a gene. The CDR3 loop is CASKPTSGREDNEQFF. DNA for the CDR3: TGCGCCAGCAAGCCGACTAGCGGGAGGGAGGACAATGAGCAGTTCTTC.

The rearrangement joins TRBV29-1 to TRBJ2-3; a possible D gene is TRBD1 (5 bases). This CDR3 is built from 12 residues. V lost 3 bases and J 4 bases, leaving 8 bases between the germline ends. Germline CDR1 reads SQVTM; CDR2 reads ANQGSEA. CDR3 sequence: CSVDGRADTQYF. For the CDR3, the DNA is TGCAGCGTTGATGGCAGGGCAGATACGCAGTATTTT.

The J gene is TRBJ2-1, the V gene TRBV25-1, with D possibly TRBD1 on 5 matching bases. The CDR3 runs 17 residues. The V end was cut by 3 bases, the J end by 6 bases, with 21 bases between. The germline CDR1 and CDR2 sequences are MGHDK and SYGVNS. The CDR3 loop reads CASSEPIGYSRGNEQFF. As DNA, the CDR3 is TGTGCCAGCAGTGAGCCCATAGGTTATTCAAGGGGCAATGAGCAGTTCTTC.